This T cell receptor beta chain was recovered during a study of beta chain features in type 1 diabetes. Study at large: Similarity in age, gender and cell yields was seen between patients and healthy donors.

The CDR3 is 14 amino acids. The ends were cut back, 2 bases at V and 1 base at J, with 8 bases in the middle. Germline V CDR1 and CDR2: MRHNA, SNTAGT. Expressed TCRB transcripts were sequenced, since all the RNA that had been isolated was reverse transcribed. Generated by immunoSEQ multiplex PCR, the TCRdb table keeps only in-frame clones and is missing some. Altogether fewer than 650,000 clones are present, roughly a sixth being singletons, with the ten largest covering approximately 0.093%. The sample was naive CD4+ T cells from blood. This sequence was found in a man aged 18 to 30 in good health. V and J are TRBV6-4 and TRBJ1-1; D gene ambiguous. The CDR3 bases are TGTGCCAGCAGTGACAGGAGACGGAACACTGAAGCTTTCTTT. Amino acids: CASSDRRRNTEAFF.